These 12 T cell receptor beta chains originate from one sample sequenced in a study of shared clonotypes between healthy human individuals. The repertoire was sequenced with immunoSEQ multiplex PCR; TCRdb's copy has only in-frame clones and lacks some. The sample carries some 500,000 clones, roughly 95% recorded once. The specimen sequenced was naive CD4+ T cells sorted from blood. Stated subset: CD45RA+ positively selected. The receptors originated from a woman aged 25-40 years in good health.

This sequence joins TRBV7-8 and TRBJ1-2; 8 bases fit TRBD1. Unmatched junction bases numbered 4, after V lost 6 bases and J lost 4 bases. Germline V gives CDR1 SGHVS, CDR2 FQNEAQ. The CDR3 contains 13 residues. CDR3 nucleotide sequence: TGTGCCAGCAGTCCTACAGGGGGCTATGGCTACACCTTC. Amino acids: CASSPTGGYGYTF.

The chain employs TRBV19 and TRBJ2-7, with TRBD1 identical over 9 bases. Germline CDR1 LNHDA, CDR2 SQIVND (reference sequence). The CDR3 consists of 13 residues. After removal of 4 bases from V and 4 bases from J, the junction contained 2 bases not matched to a gene. CDR3 nucleotide sequence: TGTGCCAGTAGTAGAGGACAGGGGTACGAGCAGTACTTC. Translation: CASSRGQGYEQYF.

Note on this clone: Other DNA sequences in the sample encode the same CDR3. The CDR3: CASSLGLAGGYEQYF. CDR3 sequence (DNA): TGCGCCAGCAGCTTGGGACTAGCGGGCGGCTACGAGCAGTACTTC. This rearrangement joins TRBV5-1 to TRBJ2-7; 10 nucleotides align to TRBD2. The germline V gene has CDR1 SGHRS and CDR2 YFSETQ. The ends lost 0 bases at V and 3 bases at J; junction bases unmatched: 3. CDR3 size: 15 residues.

The rearrangement joins TRBV6-5 to TRBJ2-3; D uncertain. Germline V CDR1 and CDR2: MNHEY, SVGAGI. V lost 4 bases to trimming and J lost 4 bases, with 3 bases between them. The CDR3 runs to 11 residues. The CDR3 sequence is CASSFSDTQYF. The CDR3 DNA is TGTGCCAGCAGTTTTTCAGATACGCAGTATTTT.

The V call is TRBV7-8, the J call TRBJ1-3, with D uncertain. Deletions cut 3 bases from V and 3 bases from J, with 9 bases between. This CDR3 comprises 14 residues. Germline V gene sequence: CDR1 SGHVS, CDR2 FQNEAQ. The CDR3 here is CASSFGGVGNTIYF. The DNA for the CDR3 is TGTGCCAGCAGCTTTGGAGGAGTTGGAAACACCATATATTTT.

This sequence joins TRBV15 and TRBJ2-5, with unresolved D. The DNA end is more similar to TRBJ2-7, so the J call may be wrong. CDR1 is LNHNV and CDR2 is YYDKDF in the germline V gene (reference sequence). The CDR3 loop spans 13 amino acids. The CDR3 DNA follows: TGTGCCACCAGCAGAGATCTACAATACGAGCAGTACTTC. This codes for CATSRDLQYEQYF.

This chain uses TRBV5-1 with TRBJ1-1; D ambiguous. The V end was cut by 0 bases, the J end by 1 base, with 13 bases between. The CDR3 sequence is 16 residues long. Per germline, CDR1 SGHRS and CDR2 YFSETQ. CDR3 sequence: CASSLAGNIANTEAFF. DNA of the CDR3: TGCGCCAGCAGCTTGGCCGGGAACATCGCGAACACTGAAGCTTTCTTT.

This chain connects TRBV28 to TRBJ1-2, with TRBD1 matching 7 bases. V dropped 6 bases and J dropped 0; count of bases not matched to a gene: 7. Per germline, CDR1 MDHEN and CDR2 SYDVKM. The CDR3 has 15 residues. The CDR3 reads CASREDRLANYGYTF. The DNA for the CDR3 is TGTGCCAGCAGAGAGGACAGGCTGGCTAACTATGGCTACACCTTC.

A single count supports this clone. The chain recombines TRBV11-2 with TRBJ2-1, with TRBD2 matching 12 bases. With V trimmed by 4 bases and J by 8 bases, 12 bases remained unmatched. CDR3 size: 17 residues. CDR1 is SGHAT and CDR2 is FQNNGV in the germline V gene. The chain's CDR3 is CASSSRPLAGGPHEQFF. DNA of the CDR3: TGTGCCAGCAGCTCCAGACCCCTAGCGGGAGGGCCCCATGAGCAGTTCTTC.

CDR3 protein: CASSLGGTSGTDTQYF. In DNA form, the CDR3 reads TGTGCCAGCAGCTTAGGGGGGACTAGCGGCACAGATACGCAGTATTTT. The chain recombines TRBV7-9 with TRBJ2-3, with 10 bases lining up with TRBD2. The CDR3 contains 16 residues. Looked up from germline, CDR1 is SEHNR and CDR2 is FQNEAQ (reference sequence). The V segment lost 1 base and the J segment 1 base; nucleotides outside the gene matches: 2.

The V and J genes are TRBV6-1 and TRBJ1-3, with D unclear. The CDR3 totals 17 residues. Trimming removed 1 base from V and 4 bases from J, with 17 bases in between. Per the germline V gene, CDR1 is MNHNS and CDR2 is SASEGT. The CDR3 DNA follows: TGTGCCAGCAGTGAAGGCGCTACCCTTTGGGTCGGAAACACCATATATTTT. As protein: CASSEGATLWVGNTIYF.

V gene TRBV7-3 combines with J gene TRBJ2-1, with 9 bases identical to TRBD2. The CDR3 totals 16 residues. CDR1 SGHTA and CDR2 FQGTGA come from the germline V gene. V lost 0 bases and J lost 10; bases outside the gene matches: 10. The chain's CDR3 is CASSLTYSGRSWEQFF. CDR3 bases: TGTGCCAGCAGCTTAACCTATAGCGGGAGAAGCTGGGAGCAGTTCTTC.